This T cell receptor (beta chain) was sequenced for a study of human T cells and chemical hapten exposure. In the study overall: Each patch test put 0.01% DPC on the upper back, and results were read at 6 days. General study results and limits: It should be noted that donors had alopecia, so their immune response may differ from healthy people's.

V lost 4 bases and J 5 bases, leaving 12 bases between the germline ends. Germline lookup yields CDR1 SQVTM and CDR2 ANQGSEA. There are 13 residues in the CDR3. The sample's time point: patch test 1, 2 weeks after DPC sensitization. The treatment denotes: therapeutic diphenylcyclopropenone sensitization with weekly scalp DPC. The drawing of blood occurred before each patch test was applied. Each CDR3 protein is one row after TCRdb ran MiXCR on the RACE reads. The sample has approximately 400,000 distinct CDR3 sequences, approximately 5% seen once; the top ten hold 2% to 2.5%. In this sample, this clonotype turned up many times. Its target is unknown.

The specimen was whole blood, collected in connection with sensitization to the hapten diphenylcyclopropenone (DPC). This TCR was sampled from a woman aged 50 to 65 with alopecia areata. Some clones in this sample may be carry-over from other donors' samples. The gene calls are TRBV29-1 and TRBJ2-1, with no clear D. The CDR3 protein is CSVGVRQHNEQFF. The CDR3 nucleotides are TGCAGCGTTGGGGTAAGGCAGCACAATGAGCAGTTCTTC.